Sequencing of this TCR beta chain was carried out in a study of CD8 T cells in Susac syndrome. Overall study findings and caveats: The study's TCR sequencing and HLA analysis drew on a certain number of individuals. That number was acknowledged as relatively small.

The germline V gene has CDR1 MNHEY and CDR2 SVGAGI. This CDR3 region has 15 residues. V dropped 5 bases and J dropped 4 bases, with 17 bases sitting between them. 0.5 to 1 ug RNA was reverse transcribed with random hexamers. TCRdb used MiXCR to reprocess the immunoSEQ multiplex PCR reads, holding one entry per CDR3 protein. The table records approximately 190,000 distinct CDR3 sequences, around 95% of them present only once. In its sample, this clonotype was seen once. Its antigen is as yet unknown. Material: CD4+ T cells from PBMCs. This receptor was identified in a human donor with Susac syndrome. The gene calls are TRBV6-5 and TRBJ1-2; no clear D. CDR3 in DNA: TGTGCCAGCAGTCGTTCAGGTGGTATCGGCTATGGCTACACCTTC. Translation: CASSRSGGIGYGYTF.